This TCR beta chain was profiled in a study of T cell responses to AZD1222 COVID-19 vaccine. The protocol was immunoSEQ multiplex PCR, while the TCRdb copy is restricted to in-frame clones and leaves out a portion. This table has 130,000 to 150,000 clones, more than 85% appearing once. This CDR3 has 14 residues. Germline lookup yields CDR1 WNHNN and CDR2 SYGVQD (reference sequence). Trimming removed 7 bases from V and 5 bases from J, with 18 bases in between. Sequenced material: peripheral blood, taken on day 0 of AZD1222 vaccination. The clonotype originates from an adult in good health. The rearrangement links TRBV10-1 to TRBJ2-7; a possible D gene is TRBD1 (5 bases). The CDR3 bases are TGCGCCAGCACCAGGACCGTCGACAGCCACGAGCAGTACTTC. This translates into CASTRTVDSHEQYF.